This T cell receptor (beta chain) came from a study of T cells in Graves' hyperthyroidism and ophthalmopathy. Background on the study: Peripheral blood was collected at initial diagnosis, before any treatment.

Amplification yielded TCR beta CDR3 regions, with RNA transcripts as the source. The HTBI primer set drove a first-round RT-PCR of the TCR CDR3. MiXCR, applied by TCRdb to the multiplex PCR reads, yields one record per CDR3 protein. The sample yields under 700,000 distinct CDR3 sequences, approximately 16% seen once. Thyroid ultrasound, orbital computed tomography, clinical symptoms, and serum thyroxine and TRAb underpinned diagnoses. The CDR3 loop spans 14 amino acids. V gave up 0 bases and J gave up 4 bases; unmatched junction bases: 2. The germline gives CDR1 SQVTM, CDR2 ANQGSEA. The origin of this receptor is a woman aged 18-29 years with Graves' hyperthyroidism. The chain carries TRBV29-1 and TRBJ2-5; TRBD1 matches 10 bases. Sequencing was performed on blood. The CDR3 protein is CSVEDRDRGETQYF. The CDR3 DNA sequence: TGCAGCGTTGAAGATCGGGACAGGGGAGAGACCCAGTACTTC.